The source of this T cell receptor (beta chain) is a study of cytomegalovirus exposure and HLA in healthy donors. Germline values: CDR1 SQVTM, CDR2 ANQGSEA. There are 14 residues in the CDR3. V trimming: 4 bases; J trimming: 2 bases; junction bases outside the gene matches: 5. Comment on this clone: Its antigen is currently unknown.

Broader study findings: In a later analysis, across HLA loci, associated TCR counts were highest for DRB1, lowest for HLA-C.

The study ran its PCR with 60 Vbeta and 13 Jbeta primers. TCRdb keeps only in-frame clones here, not all; method: immunoSEQ multiplex PCR. Among approximately 190,000 clones, around 73% were seen once, and the ten largest hold approximately 2%. This chain connects TRBV29-1 to TRBJ1-2; TRBD1 aligns across 9 bases. The TCR was taken from a woman aged 25 to 39 in good health and CMV-seropositive. Sample: PBMCs. CDR3 in DNA: TGCAGCGTTGTACAGGGGGCTCCGAACTATGGCTACACCTTC. It specifies CSVVQGAPNYGYTF.